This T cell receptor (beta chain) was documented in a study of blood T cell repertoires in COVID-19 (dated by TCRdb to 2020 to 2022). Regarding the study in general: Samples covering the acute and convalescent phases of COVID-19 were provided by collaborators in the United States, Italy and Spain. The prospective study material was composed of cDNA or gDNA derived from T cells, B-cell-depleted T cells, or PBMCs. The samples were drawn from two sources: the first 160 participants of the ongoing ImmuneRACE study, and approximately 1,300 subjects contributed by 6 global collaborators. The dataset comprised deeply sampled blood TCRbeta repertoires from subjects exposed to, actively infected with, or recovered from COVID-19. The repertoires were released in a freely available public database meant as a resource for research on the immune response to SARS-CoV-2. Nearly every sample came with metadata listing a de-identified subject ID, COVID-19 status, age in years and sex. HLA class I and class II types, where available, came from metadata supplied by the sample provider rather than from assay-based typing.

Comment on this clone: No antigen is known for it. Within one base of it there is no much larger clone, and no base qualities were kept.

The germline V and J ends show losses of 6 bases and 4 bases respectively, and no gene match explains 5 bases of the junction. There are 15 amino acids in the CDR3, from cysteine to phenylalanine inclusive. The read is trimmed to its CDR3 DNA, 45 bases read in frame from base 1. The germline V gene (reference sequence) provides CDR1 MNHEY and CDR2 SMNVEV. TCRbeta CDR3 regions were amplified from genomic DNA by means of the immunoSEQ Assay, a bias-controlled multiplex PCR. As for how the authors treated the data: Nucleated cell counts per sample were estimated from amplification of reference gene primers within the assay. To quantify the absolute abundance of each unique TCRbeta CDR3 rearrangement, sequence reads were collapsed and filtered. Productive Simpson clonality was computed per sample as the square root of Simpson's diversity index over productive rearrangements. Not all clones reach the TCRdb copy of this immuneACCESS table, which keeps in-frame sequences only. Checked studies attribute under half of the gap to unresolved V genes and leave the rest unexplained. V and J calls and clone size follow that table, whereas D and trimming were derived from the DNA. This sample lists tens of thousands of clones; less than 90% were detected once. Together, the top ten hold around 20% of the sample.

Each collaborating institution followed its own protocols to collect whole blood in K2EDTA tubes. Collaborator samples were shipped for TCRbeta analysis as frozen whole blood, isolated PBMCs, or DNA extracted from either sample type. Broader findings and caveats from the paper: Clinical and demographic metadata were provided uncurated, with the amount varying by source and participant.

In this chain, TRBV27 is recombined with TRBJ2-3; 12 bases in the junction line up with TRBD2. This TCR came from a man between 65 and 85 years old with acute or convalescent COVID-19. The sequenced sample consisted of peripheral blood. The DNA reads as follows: TGTGCCAGCAGCCGGACTAGCGGGATCTCAGATACGCAGTATTTT. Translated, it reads CASSRTSGISDTQYF.